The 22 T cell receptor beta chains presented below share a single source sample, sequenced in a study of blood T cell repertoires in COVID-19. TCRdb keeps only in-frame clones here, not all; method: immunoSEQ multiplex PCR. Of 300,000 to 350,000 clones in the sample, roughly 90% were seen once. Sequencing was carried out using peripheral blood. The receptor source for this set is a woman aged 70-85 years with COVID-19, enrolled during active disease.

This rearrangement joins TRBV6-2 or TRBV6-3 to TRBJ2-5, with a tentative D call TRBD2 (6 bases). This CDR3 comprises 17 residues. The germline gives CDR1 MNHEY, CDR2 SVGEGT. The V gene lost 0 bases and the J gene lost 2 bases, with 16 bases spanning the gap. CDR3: CASSYSFGGIVQETQYF. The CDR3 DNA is TGTGCCAGCAGTTACTCCTTCGGGGGTATTGTACAAGAGACCCAGTACTTC.

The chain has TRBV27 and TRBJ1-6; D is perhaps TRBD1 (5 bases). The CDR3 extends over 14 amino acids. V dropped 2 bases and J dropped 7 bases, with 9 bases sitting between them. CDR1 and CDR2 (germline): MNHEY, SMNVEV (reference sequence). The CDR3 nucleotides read TGTGCCAGCAGTTTAACCCAGGGAAATTCACCCCTCCACTTT. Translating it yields CASSLTQGNSPLHF.

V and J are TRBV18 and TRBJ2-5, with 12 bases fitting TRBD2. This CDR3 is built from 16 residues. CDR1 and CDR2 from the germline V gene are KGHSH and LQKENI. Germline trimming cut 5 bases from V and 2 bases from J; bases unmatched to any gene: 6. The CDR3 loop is CASSASLAGGQETQYF. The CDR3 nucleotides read TGTGCCAGCTCAGCTTCACTAGCGGGGGGACAAGAGACCCAGTACTTC.

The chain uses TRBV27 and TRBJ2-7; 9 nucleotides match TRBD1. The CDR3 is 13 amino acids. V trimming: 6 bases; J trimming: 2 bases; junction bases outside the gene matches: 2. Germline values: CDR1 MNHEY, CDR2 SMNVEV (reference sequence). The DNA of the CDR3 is TGTGCCAGCAGAAGACAGGGGGCCTACGAGCAGTACTTC. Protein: CASRRQGAYEQYF.

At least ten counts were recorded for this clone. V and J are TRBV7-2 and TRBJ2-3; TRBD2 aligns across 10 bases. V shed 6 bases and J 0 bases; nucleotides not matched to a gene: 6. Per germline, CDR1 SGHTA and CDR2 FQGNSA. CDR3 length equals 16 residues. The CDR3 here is CASSSSGGLSTDTQYF. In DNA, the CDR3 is TGTGCCAGCAGTTCTAGCGGGGGCCTAAGCACAGATACGCAGTATTTT.

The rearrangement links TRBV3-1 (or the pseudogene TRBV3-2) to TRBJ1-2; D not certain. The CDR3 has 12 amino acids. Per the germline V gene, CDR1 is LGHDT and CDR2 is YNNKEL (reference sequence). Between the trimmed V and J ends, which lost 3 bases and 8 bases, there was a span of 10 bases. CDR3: CASSHPGLGYTF. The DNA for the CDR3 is TGTGCCAGCAGCCATCCGGGGTTAGGCTACACCTTC.

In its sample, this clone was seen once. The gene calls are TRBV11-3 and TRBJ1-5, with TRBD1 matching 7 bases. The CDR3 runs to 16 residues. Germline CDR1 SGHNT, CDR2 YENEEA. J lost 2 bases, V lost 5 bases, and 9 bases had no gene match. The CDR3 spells CASSLTGVRGNQPQHF. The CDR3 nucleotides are TGTGCCAGCAGCCTAACAGGGGTCCGGGGCAATCAGCCCCAGCATTTT.

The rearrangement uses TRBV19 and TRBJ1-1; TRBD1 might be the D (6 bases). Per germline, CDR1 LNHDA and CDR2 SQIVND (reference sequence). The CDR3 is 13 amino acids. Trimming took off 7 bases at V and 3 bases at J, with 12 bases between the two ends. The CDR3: CASKRAGDTEAFF. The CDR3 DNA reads TGTGCCAGTAAAAGGGCAGGGGACACTGAAGCTTTCTTT.

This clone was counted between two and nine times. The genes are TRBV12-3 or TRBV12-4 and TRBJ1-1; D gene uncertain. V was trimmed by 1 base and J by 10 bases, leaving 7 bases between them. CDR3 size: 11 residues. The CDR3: CASSLGGRAFF. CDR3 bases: TGTGCCAGCAGTTTAGGAGGTCGAGCTTTCTTT.

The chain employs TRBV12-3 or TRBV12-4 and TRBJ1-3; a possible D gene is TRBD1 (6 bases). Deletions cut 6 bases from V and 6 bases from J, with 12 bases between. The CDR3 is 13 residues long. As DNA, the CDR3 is TGTGCCAGCAGCCCGAACAGGGTAAACACCATATATTTT. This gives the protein CASSPNRVNTIYF.

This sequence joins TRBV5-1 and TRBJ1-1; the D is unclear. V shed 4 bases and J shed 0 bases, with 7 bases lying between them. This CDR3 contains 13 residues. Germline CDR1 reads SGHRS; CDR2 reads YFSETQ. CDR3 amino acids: CASSLELNTEAFF. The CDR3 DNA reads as TGCGCCAGCAGCCTAGAACTGAACACTGAAGCTTTCTTT.

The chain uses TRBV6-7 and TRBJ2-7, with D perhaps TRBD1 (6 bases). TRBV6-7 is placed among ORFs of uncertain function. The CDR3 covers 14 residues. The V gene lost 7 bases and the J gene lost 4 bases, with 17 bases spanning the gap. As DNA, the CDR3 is TGTGCCAGCATGAGTTCAGGGGTTTGGTACGAGCAGTACTTC. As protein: CASMSSGVWYEQYF.

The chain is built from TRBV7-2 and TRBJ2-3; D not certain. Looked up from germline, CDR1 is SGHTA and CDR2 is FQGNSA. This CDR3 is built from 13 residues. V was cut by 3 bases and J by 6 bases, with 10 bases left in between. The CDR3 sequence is CASSFSPVDTQYF. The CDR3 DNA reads TGTGCCAGCAGCTTCTCTCCCGTTGATACGCAGTATTTT. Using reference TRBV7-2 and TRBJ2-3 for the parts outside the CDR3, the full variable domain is GAGVSQSPSNKVTEKGKDVELRCDPISGHTALYWYRQSLGQGLEFLIYFQGNSAPDKSGLPSDRFSAERTGGSVSTLTIQRTQQEDSAVYLCASSFSPVDTQYFGPGTRLTVL.

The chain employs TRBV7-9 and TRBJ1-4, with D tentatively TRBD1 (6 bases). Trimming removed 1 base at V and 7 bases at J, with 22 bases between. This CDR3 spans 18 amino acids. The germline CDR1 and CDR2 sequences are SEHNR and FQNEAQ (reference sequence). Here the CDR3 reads CASSLVRIGGAITEKLFF. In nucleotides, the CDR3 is TGTGCCAGCAGCTTAGTCAGGATTGGGGGGGCGATTACTGAAAAACTGTTTTTT.

The CDR3 bases are TGTGCCAGCAGTTTATCAGGACTAGACACAGATACGCAGTATTTT. Its translation is CASSLSGLDTDTQYF. This chain links TRBV28 with TRBJ2-3; 7 bases are shared with TRBD2. The V segment lost 1 base and the J segment 2 bases; nucleotides outside the gene matches: 3. The CDR3 spans 15 residues. Germline V gene sequence: CDR1 MDHEN, CDR2 SYDVKM.

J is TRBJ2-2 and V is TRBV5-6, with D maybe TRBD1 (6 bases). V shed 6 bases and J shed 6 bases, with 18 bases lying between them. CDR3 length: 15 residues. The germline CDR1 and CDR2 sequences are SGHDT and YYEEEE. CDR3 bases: TGTGCCAGCACCCTTGGACCAGGGGAGTCCGGGGAGCTGTTTTTT. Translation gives CASTLGPGESGELFF.

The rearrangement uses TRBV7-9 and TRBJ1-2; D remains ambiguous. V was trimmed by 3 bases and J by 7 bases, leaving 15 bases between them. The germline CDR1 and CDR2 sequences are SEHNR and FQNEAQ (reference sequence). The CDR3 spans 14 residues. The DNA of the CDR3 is TGTGCCAGCAGCTTTTACGTGGAAAGAGGTGGCTACACCTTC. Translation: CASSFYVERGGYTF.

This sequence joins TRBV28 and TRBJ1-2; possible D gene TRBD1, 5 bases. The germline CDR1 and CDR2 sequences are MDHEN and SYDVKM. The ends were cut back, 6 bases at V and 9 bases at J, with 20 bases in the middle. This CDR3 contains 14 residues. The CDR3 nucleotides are TGTGCCAGCAGCCCCGGGGGTGCCCTAAGGAGCTACACCTTC. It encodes CASSPGGALRSYTF.

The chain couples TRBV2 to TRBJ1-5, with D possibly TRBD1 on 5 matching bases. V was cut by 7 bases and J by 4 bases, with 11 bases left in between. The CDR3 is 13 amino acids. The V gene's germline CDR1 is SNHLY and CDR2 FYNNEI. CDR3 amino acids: CASIWGLNQPQHF. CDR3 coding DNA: TGTGCCAGCATCTGGGGCCTTAATCAGCCCCAGCATTTT.

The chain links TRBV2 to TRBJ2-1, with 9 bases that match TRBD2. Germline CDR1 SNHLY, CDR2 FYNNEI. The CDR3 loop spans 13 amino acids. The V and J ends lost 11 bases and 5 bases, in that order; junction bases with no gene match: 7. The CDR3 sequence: CARQGGGDNEQFF. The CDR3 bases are TGTGCCCGCCAGGGCGGGGGGGACAATGAGCAGTTCTTC.

The CDR3 DNA reads TGTGCCAGCAGTTTTCTGGACAGGGGGCGAGCTGGCTACACCTTC. This translates into CASSFLDRGRAGYTF. The rearrangement uses TRBV27 and TRBJ1-2; 11 bases map to TRBD1. J lost 7 bases, V lost 3 bases, and 7 bases had no gene match. The CDR3 sequence is 15 residues long. Looked up from germline, CDR1 is MNHEY and CDR2 is SMNVEV (reference sequence).

The CDR3 DNA is TGTGCCAGTAGTACAATAAGACAGGGAAGTACAGATACGCAGTATTTT. It translates to CASSTIRQGSTDTQYF. The gene calls are TRBV19 and TRBJ2-3, with 7 bases fitting TRBD1. Germline V gene lookup returns CDR1 LNHDA and CDR2 SQIVND (reference sequence). The length of the CDR3 is 16 residues. Unmatched junction bases numbered 10, after V lost 4 bases and J lost 3 bases.